The 30 T cell receptor beta chains below come from one sample, sequenced in a study of blood T cell repertoires in COVID-19. Produced via immunoSEQ multiplex PCR; TCRdb's table is partial and in-frame only. In the table there are approximately 350,000 clones, roughly 87% of which are singletons. The sample taken for sequencing was PBMCs or T cells enriched from blood (not recorded which). Receptors originate from a woman aged 25-40 years who had recovered from COVID-19.

V and J are TRBV25-1 and TRBJ2-2, with TRBD2 identical over 8 bases. CDR1 is MGHDK, CDR2 SYGVNS, per germline. The CDR3 has 15 residues. V lost 3 bases to trimming and J lost 6 bases; unmatched junction nucleotides: 6. CDR3 nucleotides: TGTGCCAGCAGTGACGGGACTAGAAATGCCGGGGAGCTGTTTTTT. Translated, it gives CASSDGTRNAGELFF.

The J gene is TRBJ1-1, the V gene TRBV6-4; D possibly corresponds to TRBD1 (5 bases). The germline V gene has CDR1 MRHNA and CDR2 SNTAGT. This CDR3 has 15 amino acids. V lost 5 bases and J 1 base, leaving 14 bases between the germline ends. The CDR3: CASSPGFNSNTEAFF. For the CDR3, the DNA is TGTGCCAGCAGTCCAGGGTTTAATTCGAACACTGAAGCTTTCTTT.

This CDR3 is CASSVVGISTDTQYF. DNA of the CDR3: TGTGCCAGCAGCGTAGTCGGGATAAGCACAGATACGCAGTATTTT. The gene calls are TRBV9 and TRBJ2-3, with D perhaps matching TRBD2 (5 bases). V was cut by 0 bases and J by 0 bases, with 8 bases left in between. The CDR3 totals 15 residues. Germline V gives CDR1 SGDLS, CDR2 YYNGEE.

The chain has TRBV6-5 and TRBJ2-7; TRBD2 agrees at 14 bases. Germline trimming cut 2 bases from V and 3 bases from J; bases unmatched to any gene: 3. The CDR3 runs to 16 residues. Looked up from germline, CDR1 is MNHEY and CDR2 is SVGAGI. CDR3 DNA sequence: TGTGCCAGCAGTTACGCCGGGACTAGCGGGAGCTACGAGCAGTACTTC. Protein sequence: CASSYAGTSGSYEQYF.

The chain is built from TRBV19 and TRBJ2-7; 9 nucleotides align to TRBD1. The CDR3 covers 15 residues. With 3 bases clipped from V and 2 bases from J, the junction kept 5 bases outside the gene matches. Germline loops: CDR1 LNHDA, CDR2 SQIVND (reference sequence). Here the CDR3 reads CASSIAGTGTYEQYF. The CDR3 bases are TGTGCCAGTAGTATCGCCGGGACAGGGACCTACGAGCAGTACTTC.

The rearrangement links TRBV29-1 to TRBJ1-2; a weak D match, TRBD1 (5 bases). The CDR3 runs to 12 residues. The V end was cut by 5 bases, the J end by 1 base, with 8 bases between. Germline V gives CDR1 SQVTM, CDR2 ANQGSEA. DNA of the CDR3: TGCAGCGTTTCGACAGATAACTATGGCTACACCTTC. Translation: CSVSTDNYGYTF.

The gene calls are TRBV11-2 and TRBJ1-1; D gene ambiguous. Trimming shortened V by 4 bases and J by 5 bases, and 14 bases separated the two germline ends. There are 14 residues in the CDR3. CDR1 and CDR2 from the germline V gene are SGHAT and FQNNGV. In DNA form, the CDR3 reads TGTGCCAGCAGCTACAGCCGTGGCGAAACTGAAGCTTTCTTT. Its protein is CASSYSRGETEAFF.

CDR3: CASSARDRVEETQYF. The CDR3 nucleotides read TGTGCCAGCAGCGCCCGGGACAGGGTAGAAGAGACCCAGTACTTC. The chain recombines TRBV7-8 with TRBJ2-5, with 9 nucleotides matching TRBD1. Per the germline V gene, CDR1 is SGHVS and CDR2 is FQNEAQ. The CDR3 contains 15 residues. The V gene end was trimmed by 5 bases and the J gene end by 3 bases; junction bases not matched to a gene: 7.

The chain is built from TRBV19 and TRBJ2-7; tentative D call: TRBD2 (5 bases). V lost 5 bases and J 3 bases, leaving 20 bases between the germline ends. The CDR3 has 16 amino acids. Looked up from germline, CDR1 is LNHDA and CDR2 is SQIVND (reference sequence). The CDR3 sequence: CASSAPTTSFVYEQYF. DNA of the CDR3: TGTGCCAGTAGTGCCCCCACAACTAGTTTCGTCTACGAGCAGTACTTC.

V and J are TRBV5-1 and TRBJ2-7; 8 positions match TRBD1. In germline, CDR1 is SGHRS, CDR2 YFSETQ. J gave up 3 bases and V 4 bases, and 6 bases lay outside the gene matches. The CDR3 covers 14 residues. The CDR3 DNA follows: TGCGCCAGCAGCGAACTACAGGGGGTCTACGAGCAGTACTTC. It codes for CASSELQGVYEQYF.

The J gene is TRBJ1-4, the V gene TRBV14, with D maybe TRBD1 (5 bases). The length of the CDR3 is 17 residues. V was clipped by 1 base and J by 7 bases, with 19 bases between them. CDR1 is SGHDN, CDR2 FVKESK, per germline. CDR3 sequence (DNA): TGTGCCAGCAGCCAAGTTTCCGACAGCCTCGAGAGTGAAAAACTGTTTTTT. Its translation: CASSQVSDSLESEKLFF.

The J gene is TRBJ2-1, the V gene TRBV29-1; 11 bases are shared with TRBD2. There are 14 residues in the CDR3. The ends lost 3 bases at V and 3 bases at J; junction bases unmatched: 1. The germline V gene has CDR1 SQVTM and CDR2 ANQGSEA. The CDR3 region has the DNA TGCAGCGTTGACACTAGCGGGAGCTACAATGAGCAGTTCTTC. Its translation is CSVDTSGSYNEQFF.

The chain is built from TRBV27 and TRBJ2-7; 11 bases line up with TRBD1. Germline V gives CDR1 MNHEY, CDR2 SMNVEV (reference sequence). The V segment lost 1 base and the J segment 6 bases; nucleotides outside the gene matches: 8. CDR3 length: 16 amino acids. The CDR3 coding sequence is TGTGCCAGCAGTTTATTACTGGGACAGGGGGAGAGCGAGCAGTACTTC. This encodes CASSLLLGQGESEQYF.

With respect to this clone: A much larger clone lies one base from this, so it may be a read error. V is TRBV7-3 and J is TRBJ2-1; D perhaps matches TRBD1 (7 bases). The CDR3 extends over 16 amino acids. V was clipped by 6 bases and J by 0 bases, with 15 bases between them. Germline CDR1 reads SGHTA; CDR2 reads FQGTGA. This chain's CDR3 is CASSSHRGGSYNEQFF. CDR3 DNA: TGTGCCAGCAGTTCCCACAGGGGAGGCTCCTACAATGAGCAGTTCTTC.

V gene TRBV30 combines with J gene TRBJ1-3, with 9 bases aligning to TRBD1. CDR3 length: 13 residues. The trim removed 3 bases at V and 4 bases at J, leaving 1 base unmatched. CDR1 and CDR2 (germline): GTSNPN, SVGIG (reference sequence). The CDR3: CAWRTGGGNTIYF. In DNA, the CDR3 is TGTGCCTGGAGGACAGGGGGGGGAAACACCATATATTTT.

The chain combines TRBV30 with TRBJ1-1, with D maybe TRBD1 (6 bases). V dropped 1 base and J dropped 0 bases, with 15 bases sitting between them. CDR3 length: 16 residues. CDR1 and CDR2 from the germline V gene are GTSNPN and SVGIG (reference sequence). The chain's CDR3 is CAWSAGHTSMNTEAFF. The CDR3 DNA is TGTGCCTGGAGTGCGGGACACACGTCAATGAACACTGAAGCTTTCTTT.

This clone was detected only once. The genes are TRBV4-1 and TRBJ1-1, with TRBD1 as a possible D gene (5 bases). This CDR3 contains 16 residues. The germline V and J ends were trimmed by 2 bases and 2 bases, with 15 bases remaining between them. Germline CDR1 is MGHRA and CDR2 is YSYEKL. The CDR3 nucleotides read TGCGCCAGCAGCCAAAATCCCGACAGACCCAACACTGAAGCTTTCTTT. It encodes CASSQNPDRPNTEAFF.

The chain recombines TRBV5-6 with TRBJ2-7; D might be TRBD2 (5 bases). Trimming took off 5 bases at V and 1 base at J, with 16 bases between the two ends. Looked up from germline, CDR1 is SGHDT and CDR2 is YYEEEE. CDR3 size: 15 residues. CDR3 bases: TGTGCCAGCAGGGAACGAGGGTTAGGGTCCTACGAGCAGTACTTC. This sequence encodes CASRERGLGSYEQYF.

In regard to this clone: The junction differs from germline at one of its ends, possibly a read error. This sequence joins TRBV24-1 and TRBJ2-7, with D tentatively TRBD1 (6 bases). Germline V gene data show CDR1 as KGHDR and CDR2 as SFDVKD. The CDR3 is made up of 12 amino acids. CDR3 nucleotide sequence: TGTGCCACCAGTGACCTTAACAGGGTCAACCACTTC. Translating gives CATSDLNRVNHF.

The chain couples TRBV20-1 to TRBJ1-2; D is ambiguous. The CDR3 sequence is 11 residues long. Germline lookup yields CDR1 DFQATT and CDR2 SNEGSKA (reference sequence). The CDR3 is CTPLREAGYTF. CDR3 nucleotides: TGCACCCCATTGAGGGAAGCGGGCTACACCTTC.

The rearrangement joins TRBV24-1 to TRBJ2-3; D is possibly TRBD1 (7 bases). Trimming removed 1 base from V and 4 bases from J, with 17 bases in between. Germline V gives CDR1 KGHDR, CDR2 SFDVKD. This CDR3 comprises 17 residues. The DNA for the CDR3 is TGTGCCACCAGTGATTTCAGAGGGGGCTCGGGGGCAGATACGCAGTATTTT. Encoded protein: CATSDFRGGSGADTQYF.

This rearrangement joins TRBV27 to TRBJ1-5; 9 bases fit TRBD1. V was pared by 2 bases and J by 6 bases, with 5 bases of the junction left unmatched. The germline CDR1 and CDR2 sequences are MNHEY and SMNVEV (reference sequence). There are 15 residues in the CDR3. CDR3 residues: CASSLGGQGGQPQHF. The CDR3 region has the DNA TGTGCCAGCAGTTTAGGGGGACAGGGAGGTCAGCCCCAGCATTTT.

The chain joins TRBV21-1 to TRBJ1-2; the table gives TRBD1 as D, unverified against the DNA. TRBV21-1 is assigned pseudogene status. This CDR3 comprises 13 residues. This chain's CDR3 is CASKKTGVRGYTF. CDR3 DNA: TGTGCCAGCAAAAAAACAGGGGTGAGAGGCTACACCTTC.

This clone was picked up a small number of times. The chain has TRBV29-1 and TRBJ2-3; TRBD1 aligns across 10 bases. V shed 2 bases, J shed 2 bases, and the junction held 7 bases outside the gene matches. The CDR3 contains 16 residues. Germline V CDR1 and CDR2: SQVTM, ANQGSEA. The CDR3 sequence is CSVESRDRGFTDTQYF. As DNA, the CDR3 is TGCAGCGTTGAAAGCCGGGACAGGGGATTCACAGATACGCAGTATTTT.

V is TRBV5-1 and J is TRBJ2-2; D possibly corresponds to TRBD1 (6 bases). With 4 bases removed from V and 1 base from J, the gap between germline ends came to 20 bases. The germline gives CDR1 SGHRS, CDR2 YFSETQ. There are 18 residues in the CDR3. This CDR3 is CASSEVPLKGQNTGELFF. In DNA, the CDR3 is TGCGCCAGCAGCGAAGTACCCCTGAAGGGACAGAACACCGGGGAGCTGTTTTTT.

The CDR3: CASSPTGGGGADTQYF. CDR3 bases: TGTGCCAGCAGCCCGACGGGGGGCGGGGGCGCAGATACGCAGTATTTT. The genes are TRBV11-2 and TRBJ2-3; D is perhaps TRBD2 (7 bases). Trimming stripped 5 bases from V and 4 bases from J, with 19 bases between. CDR1 SGHAT and CDR2 FQNNGV come from the germline V gene. This CDR3 region has 16 residues.

V is TRBV28 and J is TRBJ1-1, with D possibly being TRBD1 (5 bases). Trimming took off 7 bases at V and 10 bases at J, with 19 bases between the two ends. CDR3 length equals 13 residues. Germline loops: CDR1 MDHEN, CDR2 SYDVKM. In nucleotides, the CDR3 is TGTGCCAGCACCTTAGGTAATTGGGGCTTAGCTTTCTTT. It translates to CASTLGNWGLAFF.

The table lists this clone with a count of one. The chain combines TRBV9 with TRBJ2-3, with D possibly TRBD1 on 5 matching bases. Germline V CDR1 and CDR2: SGDLS, YYNGEE. Trimming removed 3 bases at V and 3 bases at J, with 11 bases between. The length of the CDR3 is 14 residues. CDR3 sequence reads: CASSDSRATDTQYF. The CDR3 DNA reads as TGTGCCAGCAGCGACTCCAGGGCGACAGATACGCAGTATTTT. Filled out from reference TRBV9 and TRBJ2-3, the complete variable domain reads DSGVTQTPKHLITATGQRVTLRCSPRSGDLSVYWYQQSLDQGLQFLIQYYNGEERAKGNILERFSAQQFPDLHSELNLSSLELGDSALYFCASSDSRATDTQYFGPGTRLTVL.

The CDR3: CAISEAGEGWNEQFF. The DNA for the CDR3 is TGTGCCATCAGTGAGGCGGGAGAGGGTTGGAATGAGCAGTTCTTC. This rearrangement joins TRBV10-3 to TRBJ2-1; TRBD2 matches at 7 bases. This CDR3 has 15 residues. The trim removed 2 bases at V and 7 bases at J, leaving 8 bases unmatched. Germline V CDR1 and CDR2: ENHRY, SYGVKD.

This chain uses TRBV4-1 with TRBJ1-5; 7 nucleotides agree with TRBD1. J lost 7 bases, V lost 0 bases, and 12 bases had no gene match. CDR3 size: 17 residues. Germline CDR1 is MGHRA and CDR2 is YSYEKL. In DNA form, the CDR3 reads TGCGCCAGCAGCCAAGAGGCTGGGGCAGGGGGGAGCCAGCCCCAGCATTTT. Its translation: CASSQEAGAGGSQPQHF.